This T cell receptor (beta chain) was found in a study of T cell repertoires in cytomegalovirus infection. MiXCR, run by TCRdb on the reads, gives a single entry per CDR3 protein. The data show 250,000 or so distinct CDR3 sequences, over 15% seen once. V was clipped by 6 bases and J by 2 bases, with 10 bases between them. CDR1 is LNHDA, CDR2 SQIVND, per germline (reference sequence). The CDR3 extends over 13 amino acids. A few counts support this clonotype. Material: CD8+ T cells from PBMCs. This chain connects TRBV19 to TRBJ1-1; D is uncertain. This receptor was taken from a human donor in good health (CMV status not recorded). Some clones in this sample may be carry-over from other donors' samples. CDR3: CASRAGPNTEAFF. The DNA of the CDR3 is TGTGCCAGTAGAGCCGGGCCAAACACTGAAGCTTTCTTT.